Below, one T cell receptor (beta chain) is given with its context. Its antigen remains unidentified. V shed 1 base and J shed 11 bases, with 17 bases lying between them. Germline assignment: CDR1 LGHNA and CDR2 YSLEER. The CDR3 runs to 14 residues. The data originate from a study of blood T cells in healthy people across ages. Study-wide results and caveats: Diversity of TCR beta correlated strongly with naive T cell percentage.

Next came a second PCR, run for 7 to 11 cycles, which used a sample-barcoded 5' primer along with a J-beta primer mix. TCRdb used MiXCR to reprocess the 5' RACE reads, holding one entry per CDR3 protein. The sample shows over 600,000 distinct CDR3 sequences, just over 55% of them seen only once. The genes are TRBV4-3 and TRBJ2-5, with D maybe TRBD2 (6 bases). This clonotype originated in a man between 40 and 49 years old in good health. The sample taken for sequencing was blood. CDR3 DNA: TGCGCCAGCAGCCAAGGGCGGGGATCATCTGAGCAGTACTTC. Its translation: CASSQGRGSSEQYF.